The present T cell receptor beta chain was sequenced within a study of Graves' ophthalmopathy and Graves' hyperthyroidism. Across the study: The collection of peripheral blood took place at initial diagnosis, before any treatment.

Germline V CDR1 and CDR2: LGHDT, YNNKEL (reference sequence). The CDR3 is 12 residues long. The V end lost 0 bases, the J end lost 10 bases, and 9 bases lay between the germline ends. Those donors who had ophthalmopathy presented with moderate-to-severe activity, a CAS of ≥3, a NOSPECS of ≥4 and a duration under 3 months. This clonotype appeared a few times. Its antigen remains unknown. Study observations and caveats: In blood appeared most of the expanded thyroid clonotypes whose frequency exceeded 0.001. Ophthalmopathy and stable hyperthyroidism were discriminated by a 13-signature model, with about 91% sensitivity and 80% to 84% specificity.

RNA transcripts were the source from which TCR beta CDR3 regions were amplified. Second-round multiplex PCR came after a first-round RT-PCR that employed HTBI primers. TCRdb reprocessed the multiplex PCR reads with MiXCR, giving one entry per CDR3 protein. This table holds approximately 480,000 distinct CDR3 sequences, over 13% found once. The material sequenced was blood. This TCR was recovered from a woman under 40 with Graves' ophthalmopathy. The chain recombines TRBV3-1 with TRBJ1-2; D perhaps matches TRBD1 (5 bases). CDR3 bases: TGTGCCAGCAGCCAAGAGGCGGGGGACTACACCTTC. Its translation is CASSQEAGDYTF.